This T cell receptor (beta chain) appears in the sequencing data of a study of monozygotic twins with inflammatory bowel disease. Concerning this clonotype itself: Its specificity is unknown.

The unique tags termed UMIs, each holding a 6-nucleotide sample barcode, were added by means of template switching. TCRdb reprocessed the 5' RACE reads and stores each CDR3 protein as one record, lacking DNA. The sample has under 200,000 distinct CDR3 sequences. Study-wide points: Whereas healthy co-twins had higher TCRbeta diversity (inverse Simpson), IBD patients had lower diversity.

Sequencing was done on a sample of blood. The receptor's source is a human donor with ulcerative colitis or Crohn's disease, or a healthy co-twin of an affected twin (not recorded which).

The chain's CDR3 is CASSLIQGSRETQYF. The chain couples TRBV5-1 to TRBJ2-5; TCRdb names TRBD1, which stays unverified in the absence of DNA. The germline CDR1 and CDR2 sequences are SGHRS and YFSETQ. CDR3 length: 15 residues.